This TCR beta chain was recorded in a study of PD-1 blockade in mismatch repair-deficient tumors. Study-wide context: Enrolled about 2012-2016, patients had progressing, pretreated mismatch repair-deficient cancers of around twelve types.

General study results and limits: After pembrolizumab, tumor-resident clones rose rapidly, then generally contracted before radiologic responses.

Concerning this clone itself: Its antigen is unidentified.

PCR or immunohistochemistry showed mismatch repair deficiency in every enrolled patient. The TCR-sequenced patients were a few responders to pembrolizumab. Trimming left V 7 bases short and J 7 bases short, with 13 bases between. Germline V gene data show CDR1 as MNHNS and CDR2 as SASEGT. The CDR3 is 12 amino acids. Generated by immunoSEQ multiplex PCR, the TCRdb table keeps only in-frame clones and is missing some. The sample includes about 79,000 clones, approximately 81% of them seen just once. The chain carries TRBV6-1 and TRBJ1-2; possible D gene TRBD1, 5 bases. The sequences come from peripheral blood, collected 44 weeks after starting pembrolizumab. This TCR derives from an adult with mismatch repair-deficient cancer. The CDR3 region has the DNA TGTGCCAGCACCTGGGGGAGCGTTGGCTACACCTTC. Its translation is CASTWGSVGYTF.